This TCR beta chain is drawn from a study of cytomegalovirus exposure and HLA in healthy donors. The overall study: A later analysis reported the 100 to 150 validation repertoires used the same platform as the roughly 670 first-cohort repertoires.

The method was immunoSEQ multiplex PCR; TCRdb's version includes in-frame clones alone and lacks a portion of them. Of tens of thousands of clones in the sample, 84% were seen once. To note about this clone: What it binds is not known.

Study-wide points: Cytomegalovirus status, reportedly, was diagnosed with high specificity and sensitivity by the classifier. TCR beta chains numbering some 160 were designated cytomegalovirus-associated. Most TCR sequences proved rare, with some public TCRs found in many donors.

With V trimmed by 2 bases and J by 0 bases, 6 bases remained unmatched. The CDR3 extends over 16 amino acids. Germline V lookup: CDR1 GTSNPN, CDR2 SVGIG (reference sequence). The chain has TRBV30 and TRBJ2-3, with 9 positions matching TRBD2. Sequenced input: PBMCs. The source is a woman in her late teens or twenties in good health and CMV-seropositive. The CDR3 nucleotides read TGTGCCTGGAGTAGAAAAGCGGGGGGAAGCACAGATACGCAGTATTTT. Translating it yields CAWSRKAGGSTDTQYF.